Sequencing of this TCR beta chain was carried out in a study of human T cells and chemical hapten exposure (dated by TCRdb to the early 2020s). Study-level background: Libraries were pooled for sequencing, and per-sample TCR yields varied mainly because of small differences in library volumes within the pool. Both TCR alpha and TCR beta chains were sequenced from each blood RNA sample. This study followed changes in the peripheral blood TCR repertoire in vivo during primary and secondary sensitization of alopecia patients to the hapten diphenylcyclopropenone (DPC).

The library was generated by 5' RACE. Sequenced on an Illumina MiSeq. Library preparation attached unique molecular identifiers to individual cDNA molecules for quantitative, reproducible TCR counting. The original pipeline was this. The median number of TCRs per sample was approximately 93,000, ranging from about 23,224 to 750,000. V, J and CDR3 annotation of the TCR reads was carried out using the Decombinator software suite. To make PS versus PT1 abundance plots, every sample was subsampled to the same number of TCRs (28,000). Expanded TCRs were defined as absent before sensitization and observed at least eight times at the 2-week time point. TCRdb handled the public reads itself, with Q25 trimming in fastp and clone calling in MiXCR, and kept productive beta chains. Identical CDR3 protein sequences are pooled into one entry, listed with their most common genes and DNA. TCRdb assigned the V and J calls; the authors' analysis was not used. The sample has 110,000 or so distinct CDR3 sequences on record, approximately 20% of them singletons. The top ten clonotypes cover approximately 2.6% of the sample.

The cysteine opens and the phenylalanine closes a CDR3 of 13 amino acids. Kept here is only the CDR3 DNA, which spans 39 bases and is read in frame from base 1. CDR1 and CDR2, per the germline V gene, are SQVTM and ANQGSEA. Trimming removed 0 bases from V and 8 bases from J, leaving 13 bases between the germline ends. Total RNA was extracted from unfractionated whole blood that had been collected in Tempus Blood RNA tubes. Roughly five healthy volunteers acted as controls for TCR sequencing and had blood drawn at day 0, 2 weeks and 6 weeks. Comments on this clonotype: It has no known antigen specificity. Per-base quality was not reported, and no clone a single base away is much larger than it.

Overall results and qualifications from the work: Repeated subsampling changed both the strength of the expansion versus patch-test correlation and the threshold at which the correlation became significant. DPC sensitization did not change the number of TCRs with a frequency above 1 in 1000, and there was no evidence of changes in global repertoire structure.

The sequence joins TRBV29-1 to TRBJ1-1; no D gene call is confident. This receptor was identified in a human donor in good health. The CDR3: CSVEDLVGGEAFF. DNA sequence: TGCAGCGTTGAAGATCTTGTAGGAGGGGAAGCTTTCTTT.